The entry below describes one TCR beta chain. The antigen is not known. This specimen belongs to a study of beta chain features in type 1 diabetes. This CDR3 spans 14 amino acids. Per germline, CDR1 MNHNS and CDR2 SASEGT. V dropped 8 bases and J dropped 1 base, with 14 bases sitting between them. Overall study findings and caveats: In every one of the four CD4+ subsets, TCRB CDR3s were moderately but significantly shorter in Type 1 diabetes patients.

The whole isolated RNA underwent reverse transcription, so sequencing captured expressed TCRB transcripts. This table comes from immunoSEQ multiplex PCR, and its TCRdb copy is limited to in-frame clones, with some not included. The repertoire consists of 140,000 or so clones, with about 13% occurring once and the leading ten covering around 1.2%. Sequenced material: central memory CD4+ T cells from blood. This TCR was sampled from a man younger than 30 with type 1 diabetes. The chain couples TRBV6-1 to TRBJ1-1, with D unresolved. The DNA for the CDR3 is TGTGCCAGCGACCTTACGGCGGGGAACACTGAAGCTTTCTTT. Amino acid sequence: CASDLTAGNTEAFF.